This T cell receptor beta chain is drawn from a study of OX40 agonist ivuxolimab in advanced cancers. Study information: Cohort: roughly 79% men, mean age 60, aged roughly 23 to 90.

This clone was recorded only once. Its antigen is as yet unknown. Sequencing used immunoSEQ multiplex PCR; TCRdb keeps in-frame clones, though not all of them. The data contain 52,000 or so clones, around 78% of them singletons. The study's findings and limits: There were also nonresponders showing low normalized T-cell clonal expansion. Determination of antigen specificity was not performed for the expanded peripheral T cells.

Sequenced material: CD4+ or CD8+ T cells sorted from blood, taken in a trial of the OX40 agonist ivuxolimab. The receptor was derived from an adult with an advanced solid tumor such as melanoma, head and neck, liver or kidney cancer.

The CDR3 region has the DNA TGCGCCAGCAGCTTTACAGCGGGGGGGGCGGTGACCCAGTACTTC. As protein: CASSFTAGGAVTQYF. This chain joins TRBV5-1 and TRBJ2-5, with TRBD2 matching over 10 bases. CDR3 length equals 15 residues. The J segment lost 7 bases and the V segment lost 2 bases, leaving 8 bases of the junction unmatched. CDR1 is SGHRS and CDR2 is YFSETQ in the germline V gene.